This TCR beta chain was sequenced for a study of Ad26.COV2.S vaccination and SARS-CoV-2 variants. Whole-study context: COV1001, an Ad26.COV2.S trial, supplied this vaccine-arm donor.

Sequencing used immunoSEQ multiplex PCR; TCRdb keeps in-frame clones, though not all of them. This table holds 350,000 to 600,000 clones, roughly nine tenths found once. This CDR3 has 16 residues. Trimming removed 3 bases at V and 3 bases at J, with 16 bases between. The germline CDR1 and CDR2 sequences are SGHTA and FQGNSA. The treatment was: some 20 received Ad26.COV2.S at low or high dose, single or two shots; 5 received placebo; per-sample allocation not given. Day 63 after the first injection of vaccine or placebo was the sampling time. This TCR was sampled from a person aged 18 to 65 who received the Ad26.COV2.S COVID-19 vaccine or a placebo. Sequencing used peripheral blood, obtained in a trial of Ad26.COV2.S vaccine versus placebo. The chain has TRBV7-2 and TRBJ2-3, with a possible D match to TRBD2 (7 bases). The CDR3: CASSFLGRGGTDTQYF. As DNA, the CDR3 is TGTGCCAGCAGCTTTCTCGGCAGGGGAGGGACAGATACGCAGTATTTT.